This TCR beta chain came from a study of blood T cell repertoires in COVID-19. As for the study in general: Sources were T cells, B-cell-depleted T cells, or PBMCs; the material itself was cDNA or gDNA.

This CDR3 is 15 amino acids long. The germline gives CDR1 SGHDN, CDR2 FVKESK. V shed 8 bases and J shed 5 bases, with 16 bases lying between them. Method: immunoSEQ multiplex PCR; TCRdb's copy keeps in-frame clones and lacks some. Among more than 100,000 clones listed, about four fifths were seen once. The gene calls are TRBV14 and TRBJ1-6; TRBD1 is a possible D gene (6 bases). The sequence was obtained from a woman aged 80 or over with acute or convalescent COVID-19. The sequencing input was peripheral blood. The CDR3 spells CASARSGADNSPLHF. The CDR3 DNA sequence: TGTGCCAGCGCCCGGTCAGGGGCCGATAATTCACCCCTCCACTTT.